This T cell receptor beta chain was identified during a study of blood T cell repertoires in COVID-19. Across the study: Sites across the United States, Italy and Spain contributed samples from acute and convalescent COVID-19. PBMCs, B-cell-depleted T cells, or T cells were the source of the cDNA or gDNA that made up the material.

This CDR3 is 15 amino acids long. The V gene end was trimmed by 3 bases and the J gene end by 3 bases; junction bases not matched to a gene: 4. CDR1 and CDR2 (germline): KGHSH, LQKENI. Original analysis: Amplification with reference gene primers provided the estimates of nucleated cell counts. This table comes from immunoSEQ multiplex PCR, and its TCRdb copy is limited to in-frame clones, with some not included. That table furnishes V, J and clone size, whereas the DNA furnished D and trimming. Of around 100,000 clones in the sample, 84% were seen once. The chain combines TRBV18 with TRBJ2-1; 8 bases map to TRBD1. Specimen: peripheral blood. This receptor was obtained from a human donor in a cohort sampled during active COVID-19. In nucleotides, the CDR3 is TGTGCCAGCTCACCTATAGGACAGGGCTACAATGAGCAGTTCTTC. Translated: CASSPIGQGYNEQFF.